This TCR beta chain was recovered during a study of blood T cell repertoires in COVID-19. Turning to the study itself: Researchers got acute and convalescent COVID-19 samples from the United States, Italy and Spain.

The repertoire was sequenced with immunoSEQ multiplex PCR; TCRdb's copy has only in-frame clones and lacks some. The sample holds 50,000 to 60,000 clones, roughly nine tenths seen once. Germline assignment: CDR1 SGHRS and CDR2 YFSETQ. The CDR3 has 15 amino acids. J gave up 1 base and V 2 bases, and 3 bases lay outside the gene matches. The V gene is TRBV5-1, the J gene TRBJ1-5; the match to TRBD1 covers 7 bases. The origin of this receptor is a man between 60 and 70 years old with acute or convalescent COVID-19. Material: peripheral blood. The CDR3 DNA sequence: TGCGCCAGCAGCTTAGGAGGGGGCAGCAATCAGCCCCAGCATTTT. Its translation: CASSLGGGSNQPQHF. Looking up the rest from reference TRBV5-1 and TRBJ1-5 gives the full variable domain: KAGVTQTPRYLIKTRGQQVTLSCSPISGHRSVSWYQQTPGQGLQFLFEYFSETQRNKGNFPGRFSGRQFSNSRSEMNVSTLELGDSALYLCASSLGGGSNQPQHFGDGTRLSIL.